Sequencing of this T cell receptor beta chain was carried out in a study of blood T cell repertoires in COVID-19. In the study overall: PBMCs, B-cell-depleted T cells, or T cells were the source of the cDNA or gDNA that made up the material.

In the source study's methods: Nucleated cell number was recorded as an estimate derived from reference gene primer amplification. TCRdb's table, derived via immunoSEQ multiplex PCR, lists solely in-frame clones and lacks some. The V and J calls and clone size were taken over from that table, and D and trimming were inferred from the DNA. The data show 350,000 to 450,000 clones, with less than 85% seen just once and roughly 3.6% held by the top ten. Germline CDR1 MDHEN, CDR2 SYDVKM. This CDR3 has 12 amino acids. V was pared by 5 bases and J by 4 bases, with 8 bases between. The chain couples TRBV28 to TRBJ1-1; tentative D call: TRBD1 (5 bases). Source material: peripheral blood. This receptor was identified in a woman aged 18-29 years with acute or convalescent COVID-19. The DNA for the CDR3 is TGTGCCAGCAGTGCCGACAGCACTGAAGCTTTCTTT. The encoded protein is CASSADSTEAFF.